The 7 T cell receptor beta chains below were found in one sample sequenced in a study of shared clonotypes between healthy human individuals. Some clones are missing from TCRdb's copy, which holds only in-frame ones; the method was immunoSEQ multiplex PCR. The table shows approximately 650,000 clones, with 95% to 96% occurring only once. Positive CCR7 selection of CD45RO-negative cells yielded the naive CD8 cells, and terminally differentiated effector memory CD45RA+ cells were excluded. Sequencing was performed on naive CD8+ T cells sorted from blood. These receptors all come from a woman aged 25 to 45 in good health.

Written as DNA, the CDR3 is TGTGCCAGCAGCGTAACGAACACTGAAGCTTTCTTT. This translates into CASSVTNTEAFF. The rearrangement links TRBV13 to TRBJ1-1; no definite D call. Germline V lookup: CDR1 PRHDT, CDR2 FYEKMQ (reference sequence). The CDR3 has 12 amino acids. V dropped 5 bases and J dropped 1 base, with 5 bases sitting between them.

The chain has TRBV27 and TRBJ1-1; no clear D gene. CDR3 size: 13 residues. V lost 7 bases and J 3 bases, leaving 12 bases between the germline ends. Looked up from germline, CDR1 is MNHEY and CDR2 is SMNVEV (reference sequence). The CDR3 coding sequence is TGTGCCAGCATCCCTCCCGGGTACACTGAAGCTTTCTTT. This gives the protein CASIPPGYTEAFF.

The chain uses TRBV13 and TRBJ2-3; D is possibly TRBD2 (5 bases). Deletions cut 6 bases from V and 1 base from J, with 8 bases between. The germline gives CDR1 PRHDT, CDR2 FYEKMQ (reference sequence). This CDR3 is built from 13 residues. The CDR3 region has the DNA TGTGCCAGCAGTTACGGGGGCACAGATACGCAGTATTTT. Translation gives CASSYGGTDTQYF.

This clone was counted a few times. The chain combines TRBV27 with TRBJ1-5; D may be TRBD1 (6 bases). Germline-derived CDR1 and CDR2 are MNHEY and SMNVEV (reference sequence). CDR3 length: 13 residues. The V gene lost 5 bases and the J gene lost 5 bases, with 10 bases spanning the gap. The CDR3 nucleotides are TGTGCCAGCAGTACAGGGAATTATCAGCCCCAGCATTTT. Its translation is CASSTGNYQPQHF.

The chain carries TRBV7-7 and TRBJ2-3; 10 bases align to TRBD2. This CDR3 spans 16 amino acids. From germline, CDR1 is SSHAT and CDR2 FNYEAQ (reference sequence). V was clipped by 5 bases and J by 2 bases; unmatched bases: 7. The CDR3, as DNA: TGTGCCAGCAGCGAGGGACTAGCGCGTTACACAGATACGCAGTATTTT. This codes for CASSEGLARYTDTQYF.

V usage is TRBV9 and J usage is TRBJ2-2; 7 bases agree with TRBD2. CDR1 is SGDLS, CDR2 YYNGEE, per germline. CDR3 size: 15 residues. V was clipped by 7 bases and J by 5 bases; unmatched bases: 11. The CDR3: CASSHPPSGTGELFF. CDR3 DNA: TGTGCCAGCTCCCACCCCCCTAGCGGTACCGGGGAGCTGTTTTTT.

The gene calls are TRBV9 and TRBJ2-2; TRBD2 agrees at 9 bases. The V segment lost 3 bases and the J segment 4 bases; nucleotides outside the gene matches: 1. CDR1 is SGDLS and CDR2 is YYNGEE in the germline V gene. The CDR3 extends over 14 amino acids. The CDR3, as DNA: TGTGCCAGCAGCGGGGGACTAGCCACCGGGGAGCTGTTTTTT. Translating it yields CASSGGLATGELFF.